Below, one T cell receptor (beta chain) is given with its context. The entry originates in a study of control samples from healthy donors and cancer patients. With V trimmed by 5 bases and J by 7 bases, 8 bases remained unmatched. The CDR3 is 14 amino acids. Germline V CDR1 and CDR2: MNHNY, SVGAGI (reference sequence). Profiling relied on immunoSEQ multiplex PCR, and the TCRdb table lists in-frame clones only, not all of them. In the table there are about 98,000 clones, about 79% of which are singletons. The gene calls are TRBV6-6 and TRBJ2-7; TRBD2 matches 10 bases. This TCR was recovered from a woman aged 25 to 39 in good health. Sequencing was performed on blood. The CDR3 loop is CASSELAGVSEQYF. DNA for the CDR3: TGTGCCAGCAGTGAGCTAGCGGGGGTGAGTGAGCAGTACTTC.